These 26 T cell receptor beta chains share one sample of origin, sequenced in a study of shared T cell receptors in the human thymus. Some clones are missing from TCRdb's copy, which holds only in-frame ones; the method was immunoSEQ multiplex PCR. The sample shows 450,000 to 650,000 clones, around three quarters of them seen only once. This sample was shared with a second study, whose subject was human thymus T cells.

The sequenced material came from thymocytes. The receptors were gathered from a boy younger than two with a congenital heart defect.

This clone was picked up a small number of times. The chain recombines TRBV11-2 with TRBJ2-1; 9 nucleotides match TRBD2. Germline V gene lookup returns CDR1 SGHAT and CDR2 FQNNGV. The CDR3 length is 15 residues. V lost 4 bases, J lost 7 bases, and 8 bases stayed unmatched. The CDR3 sequence: CASSYPRLAENEQFF. The CDR3 DNA reads as TGTGCCAGCAGCTACCCCCGACTAGCGGAAAATGAGCAGTTCTTC.

The rearrangement uses TRBV7-9 and TRBJ1-1; D is unresolved. V was shortened by 1 base and J by 5 bases, with 11 bases between the two germline ends. CDR3 length equals 14 residues. Germline values: CDR1 SEHNR, CDR2 FQNEAQ (reference sequence). The CDR3 region is CASSLGSGWTEAFF. DNA of the CDR3: TGTGCCAGCAGCTTAGGTTCCGGGTGGACTGAAGCTTTCTTT.

The chain couples TRBV25-1 to TRBJ1-3, with 7 nucleotides matching TRBD1. The CDR3 runs to 12 residues. V dropped 8 bases and J dropped 5; count of bases not matched to a gene: 3. Germline V gives CDR1 MGHDK, CDR2 SYGVNS. The CDR3 spells CASAGQRNTIYF. In nucleotides, the CDR3 is TGTGCCAGCGCGGGACAGAGAAACACCATATATTTT. Looking up the rest from reference TRBV25-1 and TRBJ1-3 gives the full variable domain: EADIYQTPRYLVIGTGKKITLECSQTMGHDKMYWYQQDPGMELHLIHYSYGVNSTEKGDLSSESTVSRIRTEHFPLTLESARPSHTSQYLCASAGQRNTIYFGEGSWLTVV.

The V gene is TRBV30, the J gene TRBJ1-5; TRBD1 matches at 9 bases. CDR3 length: 18 amino acids. Germline CDR1 and CDR2: GTSNPN and SVGIG (reference sequence). V dropped 0 bases and J dropped 2; count of bases not matched to a gene: 11. The CDR3 DNA sequence: TGTGCCTGGAGTGTGGGGACAGGGAACGAGTCAGGCAATCAGCCCCAGCATTTT. Its translation: CAWSVGTGNESGNQPQHF.

The chain links TRBV2 to TRBJ1-1; D ambiguous. The CDR3 has 17 amino acids. Germline V lookup: CDR1 SNHLY, CDR2 FYNNEI. Trimming removed 0 bases at V and 7 bases at J, with 21 bases between. The CDR3 spells CASSEARAILLRSEAFF. In nucleotides, the CDR3 is TGTGCCAGCAGTGAAGCGCGGGCAATCCTGCTCCGGAGTGAAGCTTTCTTT.

The chain links TRBV4-3 to TRBJ2-5; D perhaps matches TRBD2 (7 bases). Germline loops: CDR1 LGHNA, CDR2 YSLEER. Trimming cost V 1 base and J 5 bases, with 14 bases left between them. The CDR3 is 15 amino acids. The CDR3 loop is CASSQVFGGGETQYF. The DNA for the CDR3 is TGCGCCAGCAGCCAAGTATTTGGGGGGGGCGAGACCCAGTACTTC.

The chain employs TRBV18 and TRBJ2-7; 9 positions match TRBD2. Germline CDR1 is KGHSH and CDR2 is LQKENI. Trimming took 2 bases from V and 3 from J; bases not matched to a gene: 5. CDR3 size: 15 residues. The CDR3 nucleotides read TGTGCCAGCTCACCATCCGCGGGAGGGGACTACGAGCAGTACTTC. Residues: CASSPSAGGDYEQYF.

CDR3 in DNA: TGTGCCAGCAGCTTATGTAGCGGTCTGGATACGCAGTATTTT. Its translation: CASSLCSGLDTQYF. The chain employs TRBV7-2 and TRBJ2-3, with a tentative D call TRBD2 (6 bases). V was shortened by 2 bases and J by 6 bases, with 12 bases between the two germline ends. Germline V gives CDR1 SGHTA, CDR2 FQGNSA. This CDR3 contains 14 residues.

This clone was observed once. The chain employs TRBV25-1 and TRBJ2-7, with TRBD2 as a possible D gene (6 bases). The V and J ends lost 0 bases and 0 bases respectively, with 12 bases between them. CDR3 length: 16 amino acids. The V gene's germline CDR1 is MGHDK and CDR2 SYGVNS. CDR3 nucleotides: TGTGCCAGCAGTGAATACGGGGGAGGCCTCTCCTACGAGCAGTACTTC. This encodes CASSEYGGGLSYEQYF.

This chain connects TRBV27 to TRBJ2-1, with 7 positions matching TRBD2. This CDR3 has 15 residues. The germline CDR1 and CDR2 sequences are MNHEY and SMNVEV (reference sequence). V gave up 3 bases and J gave up 7 bases; unmatched junction bases: 9. The CDR3 spells CASSLCGRIENEQFF. The DNA of the CDR3 is TGTGCCAGCAGTTTGTGCGGGAGAATAGAAAATGAGCAGTTCTTC.

The CDR3 sequence: CASSVRLGGYNEQFF. The CDR3 coding sequence is TGTGCCAGCAGCGTGAGGCTAGGGGGCTACAATGAGCAGTTCTTC. The chain carries TRBV9 and TRBJ2-1; possibly TRBD1 for D (6 bases). Trimming removed 2 bases from V and 3 bases from J, with 12 bases in between. The CDR3 contains 15 residues. Germline V lookup: CDR1 SGDLS, CDR2 YYNGEE.

The V call is TRBV9, the J call TRBJ2-4; D possibly corresponds to TRBD1 (5 bases). Germline V lookup: CDR1 SGDLS, CDR2 YYNGEE. The CDR3 sequence is 15 residues long. V dropped 4 bases and J dropped 3 bases, with 14 bases sitting between them. The chain's CDR3 is CASSPAGQGKNIQYF. Here the CDR3 DNA reads TGTGCCAGCAGCCCCGCAGGGCAAGGCAAAAACATTCAGTACTTC.

This chain uses TRBV27 with TRBJ2-7; D is perhaps TRBD2 (8 bases). CDR1 and CDR2 from the germline V gene are MNHEY and SMNVEV (reference sequence). CDR3 length: 16 residues. V lost 6 bases to trimming and J lost 5 bases, with 23 bases between them. CDR3 nucleotides: TGTGCCAGCAGCCGCGGGGGGCGGGACAGATGCCACGAGCAGTACTTC. Its translation: CASSRGGRDRCHEQYF.

V gene TRBV28 combines with J gene TRBJ2-2; D gene unclear. The CDR3 has 14 amino acids. Germline V gene data show CDR1 as MDHEN and CDR2 as SYDVKM. Trimming took off 8 bases at V and 0 bases at J, with 10 bases between the two ends. The CDR3 here is CASEETTNTGELFF. The CDR3 DNA reads as TGTGCCAGCGAGGAGACGACGAACACCGGGGAGCTGTTTTTT.

This clone showed up just once. The chain recombines TRBV6-7 with TRBJ2-2; D remains ambiguous. TRBV6-7 is an open reading frame, and its role is uncertain. V dropped 5 bases and J dropped 6 bases, with 4 bases sitting between them. The CDR3 consists of 11 residues. The CDR3 nucleotides read TGTGCCAGCAGTGGCCCCGGGGAGCTGTTTTTT. This sequence encodes CASSGPGELFF.

This rearrangement joins TRBV15 to TRBJ2-1, with TRBD2 matching over 9 bases. Germline trimming cut 7 bases from V and 4 bases from J; bases unmatched to any gene: 2. Germline V gene data show CDR1 as LNHNV and CDR2 as YYDKDF (reference sequence). The CDR3 loop spans 13 amino acids. In DNA, the CDR3 is TGTGCCACCAAGGGACTAGCATACAATGAGCAGTTCTTC. It codes for CATKGLAYNEQFF.

This clone has a handful of counts. The chain is built from TRBV5-1 and TRBJ1-5; D is undetermined. Germline CDR1 is SGHRS and CDR2 is YFSETQ. The CDR3 spans 13 residues. The V gene lost 5 bases and the J gene lost 7 bases, with 13 bases spanning the gap. The CDR3 here is CASRVRSGQPQHF. In nucleotides, the CDR3 is TGCGCCAGCAGAGTCAGGTCTGGACAGCCCCAGCATTTT.

This chain connects TRBV12-5 to TRBJ1-5; tentative D call: TRBD1 (6 bases). V was shortened by 1 base and J by 3 bases, with 10 bases between the two germline ends. The CDR3 is made up of 15 amino acids. From germline, CDR1 is LGHNT and CDR2 FRNRAP. The CDR3 reads CASGLDRALNQPQHF. Written as DNA, the CDR3 is TGTGCTAGTGGTTTGGACAGGGCTCTCAATCAGCCCCAGCATTTT.

The chain has TRBV6-1 and TRBJ1-1; 8 nucleotides align to TRBD1. The CDR3 contains 16 residues. The V gene's germline CDR1 is MNHNS and CDR2 SASEGT. With 3 bases clipped from V and 1 base from J, the junction kept 7 bases outside the gene matches. CDR3 DNA: TGTGCCAGCAGTGATGGGGACAGGATTACGAACACTGAAGCTTTCTTT. It yields the protein CASSDGDRITNTEAFF.

V gene TRBV15 combines with J gene TRBJ2-3; no definite D call. Trimming stripped 6 bases from V and 6 bases from J, with 10 bases between. The germline gives CDR1 LNHNV, CDR2 YYDKDF (reference sequence). The CDR3 length is 12 residues. Here the CDR3 reads CATRTSPDTQYF. Written as DNA, the CDR3 is TGTGCCACCAGAACATCCCCGGATACGCAGTATTTT.

The chain links TRBV5-4 to TRBJ2-7, with 9 bases identical to TRBD2. The V gene end was trimmed by 1 base and the J gene end by 0 bases; junction bases not matched to a gene: 11. There are 18 residues in the CDR3. The germline gives CDR1 SGHNT, CDR2 YYREEE (reference sequence). In DNA form, the CDR3 reads TGTGCCAGCAGCTTGCGGGCCAGCGGGGGGAACAGCTCCTACGAGCAGTACTTC. This codes for CASSLRASGGNSSYEQYF.

The J gene is TRBJ2-1, the V gene TRBV5-1; perhaps TRBD1 as D (6 bases). CDR3 length equals 15 residues. Trimming pared 6 bases from V and 6 bases from J, leaving 19 bases between. Germline assignment: CDR1 SGHRS and CDR2 YFSETQ. CDR3 coding DNA: TGCGCCAGCAACGATGACGACAGGCACCGCAATGAGCAGTTCTTC. As protein: CASNDDDRHRNEQFF.

The chain links TRBV4-2 to TRBJ2-3, with 10 bases that match TRBD2. The CDR3 is 18 residues long. CDR1 and CDR2 (germline): LGHNA, YNFKEQ. V trimming: 8 bases; J trimming: 4 bases; junction bases outside the gene matches: 18. This CDR3 is CASAHPSGRDPAADTQYF. The CDR3, as DNA: TGTGCCAGCGCACACCCTAGCGGGAGAGACCCCGCGGCAGATACGCAGTATTTT.

This clone was observed a single time. The chain employs TRBV5-1 and TRBJ1-1; 9 bases fit TRBD1. Germline V CDR1 and CDR2: SGHRS, YFSETQ. This CDR3 spans 16 amino acids. The V segment lost 4 bases and the J segment 0 bases; nucleotides outside the gene matches: 7. This CDR3 is CASSQGQGRMNTEAFF. CDR3 bases: TGCGCCAGCAGCCAGGGACAGGGAAGGATGAACACTGAAGCTTTCTTT.

V and J are TRBV28 and TRBJ1-1; no clear D gene. V lost 4 bases to trimming and J lost 7 bases, with 10 bases between them. The CDR3 has 12 residues. Per the germline V gene, CDR1 is MDHEN and CDR2 is SYDVKM. The CDR3 reads CASSCREGEAFF. DNA for the CDR3: TGTGCCAGCAGTTGCCGGGAGGGTGAAGCTTTCTTT.

The CDR3 spells CAWSTSGRTGGEQFF. Written as DNA, the CDR3 is TGTGCCTGGAGTACTAGCGGGAGGACTGGTGGTGAGCAGTTCTTC. The V gene is TRBV30, the J gene TRBJ2-1; 12 nucleotides line up with TRBD2. Germline V lookup: CDR1 GTSNPN, CDR2 SVGIG (reference sequence). V shed 2 bases, J shed 9 bases, and the junction held 8 bases outside the gene matches. The CDR3 has 15 residues.